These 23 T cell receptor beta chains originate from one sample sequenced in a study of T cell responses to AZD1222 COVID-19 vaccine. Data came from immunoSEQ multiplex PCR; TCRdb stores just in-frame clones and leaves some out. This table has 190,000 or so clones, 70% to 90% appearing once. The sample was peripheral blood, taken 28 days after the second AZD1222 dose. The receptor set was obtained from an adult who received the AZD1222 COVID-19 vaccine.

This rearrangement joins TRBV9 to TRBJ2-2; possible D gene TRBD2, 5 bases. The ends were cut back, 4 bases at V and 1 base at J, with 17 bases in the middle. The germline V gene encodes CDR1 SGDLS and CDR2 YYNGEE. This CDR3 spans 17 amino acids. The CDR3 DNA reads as TGTGCCAGCAGCCCTCTTGGAGCGGACCGGAACACCGGGGAGCTGTTTTTT. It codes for CASSPLGADRNTGELFF.

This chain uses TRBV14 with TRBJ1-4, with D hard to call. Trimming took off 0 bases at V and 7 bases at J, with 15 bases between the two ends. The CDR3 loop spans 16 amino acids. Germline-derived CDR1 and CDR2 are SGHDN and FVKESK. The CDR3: CASSQDPEGSGEKLFF. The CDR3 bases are TGTGCCAGCAGCCAAGACCCGGAGGGATCAGGTGAAAAACTGTTTTTT.

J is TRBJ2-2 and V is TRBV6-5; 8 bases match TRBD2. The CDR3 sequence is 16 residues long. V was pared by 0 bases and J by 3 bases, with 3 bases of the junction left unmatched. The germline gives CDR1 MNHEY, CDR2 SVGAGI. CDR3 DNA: TGTGCCAGCAGTTACTCCAGCGGGAGCGACACCGGGGAGCTGTTTTTT. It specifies CASSYSSGSDTGELFF.

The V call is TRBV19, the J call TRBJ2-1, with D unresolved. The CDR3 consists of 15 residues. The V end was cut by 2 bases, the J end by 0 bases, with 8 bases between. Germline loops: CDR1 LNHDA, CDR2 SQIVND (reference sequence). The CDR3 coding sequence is TGTGCCAGTAGTATAAGTCGGCGCTCCTACAATGAGCAGTTCTTC. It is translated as CASSISRRSYNEQFF.

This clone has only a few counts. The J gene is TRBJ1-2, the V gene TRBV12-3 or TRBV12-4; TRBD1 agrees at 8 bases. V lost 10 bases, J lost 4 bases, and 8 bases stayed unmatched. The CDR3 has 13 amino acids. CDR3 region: CATKQGAGYGYTF. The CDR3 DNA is TGTGCCACGAAGCAGGGGGCCGGCTATGGCTACACCTTC.

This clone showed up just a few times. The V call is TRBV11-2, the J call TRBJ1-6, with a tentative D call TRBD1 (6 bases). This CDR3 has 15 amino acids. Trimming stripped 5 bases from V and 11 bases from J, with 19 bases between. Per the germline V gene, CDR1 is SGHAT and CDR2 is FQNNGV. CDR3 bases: TGTGCCAGCAGCCCCATAACCGGGACATTGACACCCCTCCACTTT. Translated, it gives CASSPITGTLTPLHF.

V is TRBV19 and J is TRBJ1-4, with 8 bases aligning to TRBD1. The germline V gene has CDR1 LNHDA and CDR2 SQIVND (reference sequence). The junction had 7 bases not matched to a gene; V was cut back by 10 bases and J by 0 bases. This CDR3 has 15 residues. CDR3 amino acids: CATHRGGTTNEKLFF. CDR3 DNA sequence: TGTGCCACTCACAGGGGGGGAACAACTAATGAAAAACTGTTTTTT.

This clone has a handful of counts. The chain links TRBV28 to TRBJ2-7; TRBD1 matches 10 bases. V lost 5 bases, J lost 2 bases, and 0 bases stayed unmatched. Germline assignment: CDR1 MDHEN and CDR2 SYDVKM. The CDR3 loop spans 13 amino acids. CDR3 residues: CASSGQGAYEQYF. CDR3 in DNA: TGTGCCAGCAGTGGACAGGGGGCCTACGAGCAGTACTTC.

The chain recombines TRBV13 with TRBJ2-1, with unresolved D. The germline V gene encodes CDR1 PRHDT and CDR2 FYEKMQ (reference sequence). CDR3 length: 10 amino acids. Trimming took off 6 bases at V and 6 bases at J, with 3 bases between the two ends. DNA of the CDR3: TGTGCCAGCAGTCTCAATGAGCAGTTCTTC. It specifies CASSLNEQFF.

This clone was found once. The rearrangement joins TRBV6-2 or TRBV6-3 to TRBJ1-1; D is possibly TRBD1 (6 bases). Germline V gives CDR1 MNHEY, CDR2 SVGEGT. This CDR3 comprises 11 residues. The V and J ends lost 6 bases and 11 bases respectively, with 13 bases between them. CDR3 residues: CASSLQGAAFF. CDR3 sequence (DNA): TGTGCCAGCAGCTTACAGGGCGCCGCTTTCTTT.

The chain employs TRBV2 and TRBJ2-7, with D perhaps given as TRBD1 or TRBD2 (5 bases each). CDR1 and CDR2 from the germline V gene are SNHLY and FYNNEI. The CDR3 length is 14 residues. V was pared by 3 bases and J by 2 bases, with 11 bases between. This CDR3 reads CASSETAATYEQYF. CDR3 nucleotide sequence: TGTGCCAGCAGTGAGACAGCGGCTACCTACGAGCAGTACTTC.

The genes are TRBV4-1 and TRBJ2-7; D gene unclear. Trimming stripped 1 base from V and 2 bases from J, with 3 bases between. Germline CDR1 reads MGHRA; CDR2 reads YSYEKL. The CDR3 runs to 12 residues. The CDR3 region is CASSQGAYEQYF. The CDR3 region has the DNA TGCGCCAGCAGCCAAGGTGCCTACGAGCAGTACTTC.

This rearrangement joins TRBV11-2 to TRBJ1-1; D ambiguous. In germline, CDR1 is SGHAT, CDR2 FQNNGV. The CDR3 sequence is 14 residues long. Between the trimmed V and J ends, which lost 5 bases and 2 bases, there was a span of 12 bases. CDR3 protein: CASSRALGNTEAFF. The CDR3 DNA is TGTGCCAGCAGCCGGGCCTTGGGCAACACTGAAGCTTTCTTT.

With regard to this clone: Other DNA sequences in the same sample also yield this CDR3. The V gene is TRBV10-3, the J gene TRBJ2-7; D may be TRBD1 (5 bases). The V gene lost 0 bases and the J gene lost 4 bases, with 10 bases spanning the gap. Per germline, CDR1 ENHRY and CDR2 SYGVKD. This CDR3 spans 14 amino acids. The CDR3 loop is CAISESGQGYEQYF. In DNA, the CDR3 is TGTGCCATCAGTGAGTCCGGGCAGGGATACGAGCAGTACTTC.

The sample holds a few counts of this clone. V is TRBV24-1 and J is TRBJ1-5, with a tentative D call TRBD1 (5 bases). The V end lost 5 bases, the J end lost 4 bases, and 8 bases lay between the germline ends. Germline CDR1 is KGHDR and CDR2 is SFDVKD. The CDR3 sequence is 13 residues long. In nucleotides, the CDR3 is TGTGCCACCAGTGTAGGGGAAAATCAGCCCCAGCATTTT. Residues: CATSVGENQPQHF.

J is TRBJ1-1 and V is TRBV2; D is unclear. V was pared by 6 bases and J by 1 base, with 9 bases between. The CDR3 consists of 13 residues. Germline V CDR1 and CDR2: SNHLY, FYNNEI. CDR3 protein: CASRATPNTEAFF. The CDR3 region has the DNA TGTGCCAGCAGGGCGACACCGAACACTGAAGCTTTCTTT.

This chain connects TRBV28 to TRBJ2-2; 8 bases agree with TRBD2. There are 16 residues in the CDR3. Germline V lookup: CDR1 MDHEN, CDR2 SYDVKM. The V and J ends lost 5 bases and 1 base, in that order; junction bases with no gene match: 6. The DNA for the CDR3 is TGTGCCAGCAGTCTTAGCGGGAACGGGAACACCGGGGAGCTGTTTTTT. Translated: CASSLSGNGNTGELFF.

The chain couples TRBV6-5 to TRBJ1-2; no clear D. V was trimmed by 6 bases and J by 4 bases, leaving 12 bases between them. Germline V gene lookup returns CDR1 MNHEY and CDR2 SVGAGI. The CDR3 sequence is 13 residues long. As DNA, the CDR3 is TGTGCCAGCAGGCACAGTGCGGGCTATGGCTACACCTTC. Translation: CASRHSAGYGYTF.

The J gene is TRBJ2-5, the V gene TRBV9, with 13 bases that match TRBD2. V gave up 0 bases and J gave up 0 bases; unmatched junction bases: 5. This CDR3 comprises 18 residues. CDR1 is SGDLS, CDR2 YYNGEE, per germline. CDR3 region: CASSVGGTSGTYQETQYF. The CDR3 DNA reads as TGTGCCAGCAGCGTAGGGGGGACTAGCGGGACGTACCAAGAGACCCAGTACTTC.

CDR3: CAISQPTGTTNEKLFF. CDR3 DNA sequence: TGTGCCATCAGTCAACCCACCGGGACGACTAATGAAAAACTGTTTTTT. The V call is TRBV10-3, the J call TRBJ1-4; the D gene is possibly TRBD1 (5 bases). V was pared by 5 bases and J by 2 bases, with 15 bases between. The CDR3 runs 16 residues. From germline, CDR1 is ENHRY and CDR2 SYGVKD.

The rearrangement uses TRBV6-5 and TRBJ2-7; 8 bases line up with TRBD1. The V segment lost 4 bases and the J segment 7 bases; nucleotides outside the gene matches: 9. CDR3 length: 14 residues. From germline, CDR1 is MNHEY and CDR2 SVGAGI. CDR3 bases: TGTGCCAGCAGTTCCGGGACAGGACTGTGGGAGCAGTACTTC. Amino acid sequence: CASSSGTGLWEQYF.

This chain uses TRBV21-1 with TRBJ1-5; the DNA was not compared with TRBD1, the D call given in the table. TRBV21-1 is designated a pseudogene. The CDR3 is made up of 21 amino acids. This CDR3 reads CASSDHRDRPRFYQSNQPQHF. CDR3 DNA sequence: TGTGCCAGCAGCGATCATCGAGACAGGCCCCGCTTCTATCAAAGCAATCAGCCCCAGCATTTT.

The CDR3 DNA reads TGTGCCAGCAGCCCTGGAGAATCCGGGGAGCTGTTTTTT. It specifies CASSPGESGELFF. This sequence joins TRBV7-3 and TRBJ2-2, with unresolved D. The germline V gene encodes CDR1 SGHTA and CDR2 FQGTGA. The V gene lost 5 bases and the J gene lost 6 bases, with 10 bases spanning the gap. The CDR3 is 13 residues long.